This is a list of T cell receptor beta chains from one sample in a study of control samples from healthy donors and cancer patients. Repertoires were generated with immunoSEQ multiplex PCR, while TCRdb's copy carries only in-frame clones and drops some. The repertoire consists of some 150,000 clones, with approximately 92% occurring once and the leading ten covering approximately 4%. Sequencing was done on a sample of blood. The receptor source for this set is a woman aged 55-75 years in good health. The CDR3 runs from the conserved cysteine through the conserved F or W.

v_call cdr3_aa
TRBV4-1 CASSRTPTDWSSYEQYF
TRBV12-3/TRBV12-4 CASSPTATEAFF
TRBV5-1 CASRETSGTDTQYF
TRBV9 CASSTHTNTEAFF
TRBV5-6 CASSLRGGSYNSPLHF
TRBV5-6 CASSLLGHYGYTF
TRBV30 CAWSMGQFVVDEAFF
TRBV7-2 CASSQARTGTDTQYF
TRBV29-1 CSVGDHASSGNTIYF
TRBV19 CASSMWGRGTGNQPQHF
TRBV6-2/TRBV6-3 CASSLNYGYTF
TRBV5-6 CASRLRGEHGYTF
TRBV9 CASSVGVRDGEKLFF
TRBV9 CASSQGQGTIYGYTF
TRBV5-6 CASRRAGDKETQYF
TRBV19 CASETGNTEAFF
TRBV11-2 CASSETTGLIYGYTF
TRBV2 CASSSGSGGVSEKLFF
TRBV20-1 CSASTGTPSGEQFF
TRBV19 CASSLGFYGYTF
TRBV5-5 CASSPQGQGNYGYTF
TRBV3-1/TRBV3-2 CASSQDERVYNEQFF
TRBV9 CASRPGTSGGPGELFF
TRBV5-1 CASSLPQGDEQFF
TRBV27 CASSLMAGEQFF
TRBV7-2 CASSSYMGEQFF
TRBV4-3 CASSQDSQGNSPLHF
TRBV7-3 CASSSTDRDGYTF
TRBV5-1 CASSLEVREGYGYTF
TRBV7-9 CASSLEGEKLFF
TRBV3-1/TRBV3-2 CASSQEGGGDTQYF
TRBV5-6 CASSYGQGEAFF
TRBV6-2/TRBV6-3 CASSMDRLDGYTF
TRBV3-1/TRBV3-2 CASSQEGANTEAFF
TRBV3-1/TRBV3-2 CASSQGNSRGGSYEQYF
TRBV19 CASSNDRVEQPQHF
TRBV20-1 CSASLGLGEKLFF
TRBV10-1 CASSSGFHSLLPYSGNTIYF